These T cell receptor beta chains were read from a single sample in a study of Ad26.COV2.S vaccination and SARS-CoV-2 variants. Produced via immunoSEQ multiplex PCR; TCRdb's table is partial and in-frame only. Of 400,000 to 450,000 clones in the sample, 92% were seen once. The input for sequencing was peripheral blood, taken in a trial of Ad26.COV2.S vaccine versus placebo. These receptor sequences come from a person aged 18-60 years who received the Ad26.COV2.S COVID-19 vaccine or a placebo. Each CDR3 is given with its conserved first and last residue. The order of the fields is V gene, J gene, D gene, clone size, CDR3 DNA, CDR3 protein. A D gene is named only where the DNA matches it firmly. Clone size appears in some rows only: once, few, many, or a class for an expanded clone.

v_gene: TRBV5-1
j_gene: TRBJ2-7
d_gene: NA
abundance: NA
CDR3nt: TGCGCCAGTCGTCAGGGGCGGCAGTACTTC
CDR3aa: CASRQGRQYF

v_gene: TRBV15
j_gene: TRBJ2-7
d_gene: NA
abundance: NA
CDR3nt: TGTGCCACCAGCAGAGCAGGGGCCGGGTACGAGCAGTACTTC
CDR3aa: CATSRAGAGYEQYF

v_gene: TRBV30
j_gene: TRBJ1-6
d_gene: NA
abundance: NA
CDR3nt: TGTGCCTGGAGTGTATATGTGGTTCGAGATAATTCACCCCTCCACTTT
CDR3aa: CAWSVYVVRDNSPLHF

v_gene: TRBV5-1
j_gene: TRBJ1-2
d_gene: NA
abundance: NA
CDR3nt: TGCGCCAGCAGCTTGGACCAACGGCATTCTAACTATGGCTACACCTTC
CDR3aa: CASSLDQRHSNYGYTF

v_gene: TRBV7-2
j_gene: TRBJ1-5
d_gene: NA
abundance: NA
CDR3nt: TGTGCCAGCAGCTCCGGACGACTGAGCAATCAGCCCCAGCATTTT
CDR3aa: CASSSGRLSNQPQHF

v_gene: TRBV28
j_gene: TRBJ1-1
d_gene: NA
abundance: NA
CDR3nt: TGTGCCAGCAGTTTACGACTGACAGGGAACACTGAAGCTTTCTTT
CDR3aa: CASSLRLTGNTEAFF

v_gene: TRBV4-3
j_gene: TRBJ1-6
d_gene: TRBD1
abundance: NA
CDR3nt: TGCGCCAGCAGCCAGATACAGGGGTCCAATTCACCCCTCCACTTT
CDR3aa: CASSQIQGSNSPLHF

v_gene: TRBV10-3
j_gene: TRBJ2-5
d_gene: NA
abundance: NA
CDR3nt: TGTGCCATCAGCCCCGATTTGGAAGAGACCCAGTACTTC
CDR3aa: CAISPDLEETQYF

v_gene: TRBV5-4
j_gene: TRBJ2-7
d_gene: TRBD1
abundance: NA
CDR3nt: TGTGCCAGCAGCTTGCCAGGGGGCGCGGGGATATACGAGCAGTACTTC
CDR3aa: CASSLPGGAGIYEQYF

v_gene: TRBV7-8
j_gene: TRBJ1-5
d_gene: NA
abundance: NA
CDR3nt: TGTGCCAGCAGCTTAGTCGCGACCAATCGACAAGGCAATCAGCCCCAGCATTTT
CDR3aa: CASSLVATNRQGNQPQHF

v_gene: TRBV27
j_gene: TRBJ2-3
d_gene: NA
abundance: NA
CDR3nt: TGTGCCAGCAGTTTGCTAACTAGCACAGATACGCAGTATTTT
CDR3aa: CASSLLTSTDTQYF

v_gene: TRBV7-9
j_gene: TRBJ2-7
d_gene: NA
abundance: NA
CDR3nt: TGTGCCAGCAGCCAACAGGGAAACTCCTACGAGCAGTACTTC
CDR3aa: CASSQQGNSYEQYF

v_gene: TRBV5-4
j_gene: TRBJ2-7
d_gene: TRBD2
abundance: NA
CDR3nt: TGTGCCAGCAGCTTGAGTAGCGGGGGGCCGTGGGAGCAGTACTTC
CDR3aa: CASSLSSGGPWEQYF

v_gene: TRBV30
j_gene: TRBJ1-2
d_gene: TRBD1
abundance: NA
CDR3nt: TGTGCCTGGGCCCGTCCGGGACAGGGGGTCTATGGCTACACCTTC
CDR3aa: CAWARPGQGVYGYTF

v_gene: TRBV5-4
j_gene: TRBJ2-7
d_gene: TRBD2
abundance: NA
CDR3nt: TGTGCCAGCAGCTTGTTAGGGGTGCGGGGGAACTCCTACGAGCAGTACTTC
CDR3aa: CASSLLGVRGNSYEQYF

v_gene: TRBV28
j_gene: TRBJ1-1
d_gene: TRBD1
abundance: NA
CDR3nt: TGTGCCAGCAGTTTAGGAATCTTCCGGGACAGGTCTTTACGGGCTTTCTTT
CDR3aa: CASSLGIFRDRSLRAFF

v_gene: TRBV5-5
j_gene: TRBJ2-2
d_gene: TRBD1
abundance: NA
CDR3nt: TGTGCCAGCAGCTTGGCTGGGACAGGGCCCACCGGGGAGCTGTTTTTT
CDR3aa: CASSLAGTGPTGELFF

v_gene: TRBV14
j_gene: TRBJ1-1
d_gene: NA
abundance: NA
CDR3nt: TGTGCCAGCAGCCGTACAGGACTCCCTGAAGCTTTCTTT
CDR3aa: CASSRTGLPEAFF

v_gene: TRBV5-1
j_gene: TRBJ1-4
d_gene: TRBD1
abundance: NA
CDR3nt: TGCGCCAGCAGCTTAAATACCTTTTTGGCAGGGGGCTCTAATGAAAAACTGTTTTTT
CDR3aa: CASSLNTFLAGGSNEKLFF

v_gene: TRBV4-1
j_gene: TRBJ1-5
d_gene: NA
abundance: NA
CDR3nt: TGCGCCAGCAGCCAAGGATTAAAAAATCAGCCCCAGCATTTT
CDR3aa: CASSQGLKNQPQHF

v_gene: TRBV12-3/TRBV12-4
j_gene: TRBJ2-7
d_gene: TRBD1
abundance: NA
CDR3nt: TGTGCCAGCAGTCCAAGGGGGCTGGGCGAGCAGTACTTC
CDR3aa: CASSPRGLGEQYF

v_gene: TRBV6-5
j_gene: TRBJ1-5
d_gene: NA
abundance: NA
CDR3nt: TGTGCCAGCAAGAGGCAGCTCAATCAGCCCCAGCATTTT
CDR3aa: CASKRQLNQPQHF

v_gene: TRBV7-9
j_gene: TRBJ2-2
d_gene: TRBD2
abundance: NA
CDR3nt: TGTGCCAGCAGCTCAACCCGGACTAGCGGGGGACGGACCGGGGAGCTGTTTTTT
CDR3aa: CASSSTRTSGGRTGELFF

v_gene: TRBV28
j_gene: TRBJ1-4
d_gene: TRBD1
abundance: NA
CDR3nt: TGTGCCAGCAGCACAGACAGGGGCGATGAAAAACTGTTTTTT
CDR3aa: CASSTDRGDEKLFF

v_gene: TRBV4-3
j_gene: TRBJ2-3
d_gene: NA
abundance: NA
CDR3nt: TGCGCCAGCAGCCAAGATTACGTCCCTCCTCCTGATACGCAGTATTTT
CDR3aa: CASSQDYVPPPDTQYF

v_gene: TRBV5-4
j_gene: TRBJ1-4
d_gene: TRBD1
abundance: NA
CDR3nt: TGTGCCAGCAGCTTGGCCGGGACAGGGACTGAAAAACTGTTTTTT
CDR3aa: CASSLAGTGTEKLFF

v_gene: TRBV10-1
j_gene: TRBJ2-2
d_gene: TRBD1
abundance: NA
CDR3nt: TGCGCCAGCAGTGCGGACAGGGTTAGCACCGGGGAGCTGTTTTTT
CDR3aa: CASSADRVSTGELFF

v_gene: TRBV21-1
j_gene: TRBJ1-2
d_gene: NA
abundance: NA
CDR3nt: TGTGCCAGCAGCAACCCGAGTACGGCTAACTATGGCTACACCTTC
CDR3aa: CASSNPSTANYGYTF

v_gene: TRBV3-1/TRBV3-2
j_gene: TRBJ2-3
d_gene: TRBD2
abundance: NA
CDR3nt: TGTGCCAGCAGCCAACGGCGACGGGGGGGCCTTCTTTTTTACACAGATACGCAGTATTTT
CDR3aa: CASSQRRRGGLLFYTDTQYF

v_gene: TRBV7-2
j_gene: TRBJ1-5
d_gene: NA
abundance: NA
CDR3nt: TGTGCCAGCAGTCCCGAGGTGGGGGCTGGCAATCAGCCCCAGCATTTT
CDR3aa: CASSPEVGAGNQPQHF

v_gene: TRBV7-8
j_gene: TRBJ1-5
d_gene: NA
abundance: few
CDR3nt: TGTGCCAGCAGCCCTGGCTGGGGGATCAATCAGCCCCAGCATTTT
CDR3aa: CASSPGWGINQPQHF

v_gene: TRBV7-9
j_gene: TRBJ2-1
d_gene: TRBD2
abundance: once
CDR3nt: TGTGCCAGCAGCTTATTAGCGGGGGGAAACAATGAGCAGTTCTTC
CDR3aa: CASSLLAGGNNEQFF

v_gene: TRBV3-1/TRBV3-2
j_gene: TRBJ2-2
d_gene: NA
abundance: NA
CDR3nt: TGTGCCAGCAGCGAAGATCGGTTCACCGGGGAGCTGTTTTTT
CDR3aa: CASSEDRFTGELFF

v_gene: TRBV7-9
j_gene: TRBJ1-5
d_gene: NA
abundance: once
CDR3nt: TGTGCCAGCAGCACCACAGGGAACAATCAGCCCCAGCATTTT
CDR3aa: CASSTTGNNQPQHF

v_gene: TRBV2
j_gene: TRBJ1-6
d_gene: TRBD1
abundance: NA
CDR3nt: TGTGCCAGCTGGGACAGGAGCTCCTATAATTCACCCCTCCACTTT
CDR3aa: CASWDRSSYNSPLHF

v_gene: TRBV4-1
j_gene: TRBJ2-3
d_gene: TRBD2
abundance: NA
CDR3nt: TGCGCCAGCAGCCAATCAGGACTAGCGGGGAACACAGATACGCAGTATTTT
CDR3aa: CASSQSGLAGNTDTQYF

v_gene: TRBV6-5
j_gene: TRBJ2-5
d_gene: NA
abundance: NA
CDR3nt: TGTGCCAGCAGCGCAGACCGGGCCTCAGAGACCCAGTACTTC
CDR3aa: CASSADRASETQYF

v_gene: TRBV4-1
j_gene: TRBJ1-4
d_gene: TRBD1
abundance: NA
CDR3nt: TGCGCCAGCAGCCAAGAAGGGACAGGGGGGGAAAAACTGTTTTTT
CDR3aa: CASSQEGTGGEKLFF

v_gene: TRBV2
j_gene: TRBJ2-7
d_gene: TRBD1
abundance: NA
CDR3nt: TGTGCCAGCAGGAACGGACAGGCGAGGGGATACGAGCAGTACTTC
CDR3aa: CASRNGQARGYEQYF

v_gene: TRBV28
j_gene: TRBJ2-1
d_gene: NA
abundance: NA
CDR3nt: TGTGCCAGCAGTTTATTTTTGAGGAGCTCCTACAATGAGCAGTTCTTC
CDR3aa: CASSLFLRSSYNEQFF

v_gene: TRBV5-6
j_gene: TRBJ2-7
d_gene: NA
abundance: NA
CDR3nt: TGTGCCAGCACCGAGGGGGGCACCTACGAGCAGTACTTC
CDR3aa: CASTEGGTYEQYF

v_gene: TRBV7-9
j_gene: TRBJ2-6
d_gene: NA
abundance: NA
CDR3nt: TGTGCCAGCAGCGGTGGGACATCCGCGCCCTCTGGGGCCAACGTCCTGACTTTC
CDR3aa: CASSGGTSAPSGANVLTF

v_gene: TRBV6-2/TRBV6-3
j_gene: TRBJ2-5
d_gene: TRBD2
abundance: NA
CDR3nt: TGTGCCAGCAGTTATAACCTCAGACTAGCGGGGGAAGAGACCCAGTACTTC
CDR3aa: CASSYNLRLAGEETQYF

v_gene: TRBV11-2
j_gene: TRBJ2-5
d_gene: TRBD2
abundance: NA
CDR3nt: TGTGCCAGCAGCTTATGGGAGGGGTCGGTACAAGAGACCCAGTACTTC
CDR3aa: CASSLWEGSVQETQYF

v_gene: TRBV11-2
j_gene: TRBJ1-3
d_gene: NA
abundance: few
CDR3nt: TGTGCCAGCAGCCCGTCCCTCCAGGGCACTACTGGAAACACCATATATTTT
CDR3aa: CASSPSLQGTTGNTIYF

v_gene: TRBV4-3
j_gene: TRBJ2-7
d_gene: TRBD1
abundance: NA
CDR3nt: TGCGCCAGCAGCCACAGACAGGGAGACTACGAGCAGTACTTC
CDR3aa: CASSHRQGDYEQYF

v_gene: TRBV7-2
j_gene: TRBJ2-7
d_gene: TRBD1
abundance: once
CDR3nt: TGTGCCAGCAGCTTACGTCGAGGTGGGACAGGGGTCTACGAGCAGTACTTC
CDR3aa: CASSLRRGGTGVYEQYF

v_gene: TRBV14
j_gene: TRBJ2-7
d_gene: TRBD2
abundance: NA
CDR3nt: TGTGCCAGCAGCGGAACGGGACTAGCGGATCACACCTACGAGCAGTACTTC
CDR3aa: CASSGTGLADHTYEQYF

v_gene: TRBV30
j_gene: TRBJ1-2
d_gene: NA
abundance: NA
CDR3nt: TGTGCCTGGAGTGCAGACAGGTTCCTGGGCTACACCTTC
CDR3aa: CAWSADRFLGYTF

v_gene: TRBV6-6
j_gene: TRBJ1-1
d_gene: TRBD1
abundance: NA
CDR3nt: TGTGCCAGCAGTCCGGCTTACAGGGGAGTTGGTAGGAGCTGGATGAACACTGAAGCTTTCTTT
CDR3aa: CASSPAYRGVGRSWMNTEAFF

v_gene: TRBV7-9
j_gene: TRBJ1-6
d_gene: NA
abundance: few
CDR3nt: TGTGCCAGCAGCTTACGTTCCGCTGCGCCCCTCCACTTT
CDR3aa: CASSLRSAAPLHF

v_gene: TRBV7-8
j_gene: TRBJ1-3
d_gene: NA
abundance: NA
CDR3nt: TGTGCCAGCAGCCTTGCTCAGGTTTCTGGAAACACCATATATTTT
CDR3aa: CASSLAQVSGNTIYF

v_gene: TRBV30
j_gene: TRBJ2-5
d_gene: TRBD1
abundance: once
CDR3nt: TGTGCCTGGACCACAGGGGGCTTTGAGACCCAGTACTTC
CDR3aa: CAWTTGGFETQYF

v_gene: TRBV24-1
j_gene: TRBJ2-3
d_gene: TRBD1
abundance: NA
CDR3nt: TGTGCCACCAGTGATTTCCGCAGGGGGCTCACAGATACGCAGTATTTT
CDR3aa: CATSDFRRGLTDTQYF

v_gene: TRBV11-2
j_gene: TRBJ2-2
d_gene: TRBD2
abundance: NA
CDR3nt: TGTGCCAGCAGCCCGTTAGCGGGGAGCACCGGGGAGCTGTTTTTT
CDR3aa: CASSPLAGSTGELFF

v_gene: TRBV14
j_gene: TRBJ2-7
d_gene: TRBD2
abundance: NA
CDR3nt: TGTGCCAGCAGCCAAGATGCGGGGGGGACCACCTACGAGCAGTACTTC
CDR3aa: CASSQDAGGTTYEQYF

v_gene: TRBV19
j_gene: TRBJ1-1
d_gene: TRBD1
abundance: NA
CDR3nt: TGTGCCAGTAGTATGGGACAGGGGGCTCTCGAAGCTTTCTTT
CDR3aa: CASSMGQGALEAFF

v_gene: TRBV3-1/TRBV3-2
j_gene: TRBJ2-7
d_gene: NA
abundance: NA
CDR3nt: TGTGCCAGCAGCGACATTATGACCTACGAGCAGTACTTC
CDR3aa: CASSDIMTYEQYF